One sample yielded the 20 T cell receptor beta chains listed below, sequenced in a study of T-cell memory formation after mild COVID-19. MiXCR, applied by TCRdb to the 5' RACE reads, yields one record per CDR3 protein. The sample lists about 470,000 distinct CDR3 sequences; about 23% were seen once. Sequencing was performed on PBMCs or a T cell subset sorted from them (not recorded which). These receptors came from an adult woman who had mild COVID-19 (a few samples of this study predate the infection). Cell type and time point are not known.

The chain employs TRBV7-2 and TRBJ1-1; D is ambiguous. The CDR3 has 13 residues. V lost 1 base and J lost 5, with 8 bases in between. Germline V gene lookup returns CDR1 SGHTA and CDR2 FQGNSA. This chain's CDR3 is CASSLDVRTEAFF. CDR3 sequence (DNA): TGTGCCAGCAGCTTAGATGTAAGGACTGAAGCTTTCTTT.

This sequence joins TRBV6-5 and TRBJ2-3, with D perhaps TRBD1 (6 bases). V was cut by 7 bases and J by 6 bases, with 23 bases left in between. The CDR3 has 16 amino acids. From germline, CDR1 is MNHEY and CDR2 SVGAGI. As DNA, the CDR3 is TGTGCCAGCAACCATATCCGGGACAAAAAGGCGGATACGCAGTATTTT. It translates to CASNHIRDKKADTQYF.

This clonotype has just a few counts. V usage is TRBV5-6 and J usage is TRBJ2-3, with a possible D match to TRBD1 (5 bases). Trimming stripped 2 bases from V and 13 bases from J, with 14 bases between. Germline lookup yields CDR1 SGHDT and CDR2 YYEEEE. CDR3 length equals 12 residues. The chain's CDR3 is CASSLGPIREYF. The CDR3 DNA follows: TGTGCCAGCAGCTTAGGTCCAATCAGGGAGTATTTT.

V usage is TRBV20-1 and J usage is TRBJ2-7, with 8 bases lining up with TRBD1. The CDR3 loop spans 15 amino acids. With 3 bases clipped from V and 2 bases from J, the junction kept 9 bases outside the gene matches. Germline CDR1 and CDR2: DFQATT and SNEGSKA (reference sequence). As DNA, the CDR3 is TGCAGTGCTAGGCCCTACCCGGGACAGGCCTACGAGCAGTACTTC. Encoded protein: CSARPYPGQAYEQYF.

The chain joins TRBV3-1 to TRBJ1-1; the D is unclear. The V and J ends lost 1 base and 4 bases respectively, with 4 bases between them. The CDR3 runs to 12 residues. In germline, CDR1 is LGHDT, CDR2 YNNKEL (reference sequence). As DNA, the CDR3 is TGTGCCAGCAGCCAAGTTGTCACTGAAGCTTTCTTT. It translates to CASSQVVTEAFF. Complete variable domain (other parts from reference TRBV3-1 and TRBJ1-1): DTAVSQTPKYLVTQMGNDKSIKCEQNLGHDTMYWYKQDSKKFLKIMFSYNNKELIINETVPNRFSPKSPDKAHLNLHINSLELGDSAVYFCASSQVVTEAFFGQGTRLTVV.

The CDR3 region is CASSAGTLAGETQYF. The CDR3 DNA sequence: TGTGCCAGCAGTGCAGGGACCTTGGCAGGGGAGACCCAGTACTTC. The gene calls are TRBV27 and TRBJ2-5, with D possibly being TRBD1 or TRBD2 (5 bases each). Germline CDR1 MNHEY, CDR2 SMNVEV (reference sequence). The CDR3 totals 15 residues. V was clipped by 5 bases and J by 5 bases, with 18 bases between them.

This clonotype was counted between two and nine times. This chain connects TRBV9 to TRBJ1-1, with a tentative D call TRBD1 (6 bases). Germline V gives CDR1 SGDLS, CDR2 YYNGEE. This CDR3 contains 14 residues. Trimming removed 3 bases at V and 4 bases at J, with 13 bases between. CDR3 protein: CASSAGGGVTEAFF. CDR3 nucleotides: TGTGCCAGCAGCGCCGGAGGGGGGGTCACTGAAGCTTTCTTT.

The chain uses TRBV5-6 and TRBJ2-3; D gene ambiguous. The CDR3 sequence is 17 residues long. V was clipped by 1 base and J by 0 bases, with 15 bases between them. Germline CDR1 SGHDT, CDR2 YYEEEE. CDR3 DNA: TGTGCCAGCAGCTTGTCGGGCCGCCCAGAAAGCACAGATACGCAGTATTTT. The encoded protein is CASSLSGRPESTDTQYF.

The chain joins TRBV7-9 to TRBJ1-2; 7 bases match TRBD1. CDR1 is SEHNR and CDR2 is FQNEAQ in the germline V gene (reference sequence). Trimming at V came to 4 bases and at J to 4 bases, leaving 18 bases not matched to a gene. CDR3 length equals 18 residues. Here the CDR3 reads CASSSVISQGFFIYGYTF. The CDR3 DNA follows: TGTGCCAGCAGCTCCGTTATTTCACAGGGGTTTTTTATCTATGGCTACACCTTC.

The CDR3 sequence: CASSLAAVTSTSTDTQYF. The CDR3 DNA follows: TGTGCCAGCAGCTTAGCTGCAGTTACCTCTACTAGCACAGATACGCAGTATTTT. This rearrangement joins TRBV7-6 to TRBJ2-3; no clear D gene. CDR1 and CDR2 (germline): SGHVS, FNYEAQ. This CDR3 region has 18 residues. V lost 0 bases to trimming and J lost 0 bases, with 16 bases between them.

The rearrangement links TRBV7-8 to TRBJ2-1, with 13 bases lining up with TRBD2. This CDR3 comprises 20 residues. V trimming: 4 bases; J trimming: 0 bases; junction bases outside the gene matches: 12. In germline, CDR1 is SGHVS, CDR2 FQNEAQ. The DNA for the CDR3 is TGTGCCAGCAGCTATCCCACCGGGACTAGCGGGGTACACTCCTACAATGAGCAGTTCTTC. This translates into CASSYPTGTSGVHSYNEQFF. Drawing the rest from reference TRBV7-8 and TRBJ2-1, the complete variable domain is GAGVSQSPRYKVAKRGQDVALRCDPISGHVSLFWYQQALGQGPEFLTYFQNEAQLDKSGLPSDRFFAERPEGSVSTLKIQRTQQEDSAVYLCASSYPTGTSGVHSYNEQFFGPGTRLTVL.

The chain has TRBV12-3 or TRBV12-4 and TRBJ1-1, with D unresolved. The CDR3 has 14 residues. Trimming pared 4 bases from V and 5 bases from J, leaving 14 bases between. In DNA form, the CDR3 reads TGTGCCAGCAGTTCGGGCCCGTCGGGGACTGAAGCTTTCTTT. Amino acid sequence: CASSSGPSGTEAFF.

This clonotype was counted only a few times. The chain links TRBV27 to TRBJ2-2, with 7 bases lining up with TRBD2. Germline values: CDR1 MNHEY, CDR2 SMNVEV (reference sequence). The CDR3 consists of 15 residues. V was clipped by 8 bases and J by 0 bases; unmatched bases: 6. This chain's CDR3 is CASLPGLSNTGELFF. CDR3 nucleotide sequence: TGTGCCAGCCTTCCGGGACTATCGAACACCGGGGAGCTGTTTTTT.

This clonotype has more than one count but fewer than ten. The CDR3 sequence is CATSTSGQGFRRETQYF. The CDR3 bases are TGTGCCACCAGCACTTCGGGACAGGGTTTTAGGCGGGAGACCCAGTACTTC. This chain connects TRBV15 to TRBJ2-5, with 9 bases that match TRBD1. The J segment lost 5 bases and the V segment lost 4 bases, leaving 14 bases of the junction unmatched. Germline values: CDR1 LNHNV, CDR2 YYDKDF (reference sequence). This CDR3 comprises 17 residues.

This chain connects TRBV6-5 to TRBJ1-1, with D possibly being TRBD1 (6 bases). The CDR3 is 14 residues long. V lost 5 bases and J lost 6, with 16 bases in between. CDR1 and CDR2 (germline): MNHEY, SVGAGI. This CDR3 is CASSTGTGAPEAFF. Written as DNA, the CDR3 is TGTGCCAGCAGTACCGGGACGGGGGCCCCTGAAGCTTTCTTT.

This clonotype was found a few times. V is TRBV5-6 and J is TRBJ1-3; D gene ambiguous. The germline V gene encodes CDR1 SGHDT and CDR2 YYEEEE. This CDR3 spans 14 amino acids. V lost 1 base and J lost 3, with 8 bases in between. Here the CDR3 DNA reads TGTGCCAGCAGCTTGTGGGGATATGGAAACACCATATATTTT. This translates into CASSLWGYGNTIYF.

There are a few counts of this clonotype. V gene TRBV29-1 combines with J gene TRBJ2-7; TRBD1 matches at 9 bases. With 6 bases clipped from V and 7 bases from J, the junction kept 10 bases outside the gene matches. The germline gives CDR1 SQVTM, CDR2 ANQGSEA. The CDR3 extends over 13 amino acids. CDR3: CSVPGTGRREQYF. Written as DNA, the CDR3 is TGCAGCGTCCCCGGGACAGGGCGACGTGAGCAGTACTTC.

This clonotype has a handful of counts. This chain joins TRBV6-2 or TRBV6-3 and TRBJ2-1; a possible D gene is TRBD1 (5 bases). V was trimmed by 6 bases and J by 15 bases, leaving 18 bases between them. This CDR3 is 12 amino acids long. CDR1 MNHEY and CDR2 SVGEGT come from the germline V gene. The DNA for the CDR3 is TGTGCCAGCAGGAACAGCAGGGAAAGCACGTTCTTC. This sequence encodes CASRNSRESTFF.

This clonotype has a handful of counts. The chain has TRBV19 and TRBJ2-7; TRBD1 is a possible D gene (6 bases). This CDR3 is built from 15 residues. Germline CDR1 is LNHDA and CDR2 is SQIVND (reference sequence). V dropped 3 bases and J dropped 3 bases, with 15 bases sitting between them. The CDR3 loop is CASSMGAGRFYEQYF. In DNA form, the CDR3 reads TGTGCCAGTAGTATGGGGGCAGGGCGTTTCTACGAGCAGTACTTC.

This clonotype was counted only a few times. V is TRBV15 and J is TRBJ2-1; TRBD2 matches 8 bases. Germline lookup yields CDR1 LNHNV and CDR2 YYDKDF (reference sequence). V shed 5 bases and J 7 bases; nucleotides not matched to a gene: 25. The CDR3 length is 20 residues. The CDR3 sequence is CATSVPLGGSTSVAGNEQFF. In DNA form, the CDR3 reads TGTGCCACCAGCGTTCCTCTGGGCGGGTCTACCTCCGTAGCGGGGAATGAGCAGTTCTTC.